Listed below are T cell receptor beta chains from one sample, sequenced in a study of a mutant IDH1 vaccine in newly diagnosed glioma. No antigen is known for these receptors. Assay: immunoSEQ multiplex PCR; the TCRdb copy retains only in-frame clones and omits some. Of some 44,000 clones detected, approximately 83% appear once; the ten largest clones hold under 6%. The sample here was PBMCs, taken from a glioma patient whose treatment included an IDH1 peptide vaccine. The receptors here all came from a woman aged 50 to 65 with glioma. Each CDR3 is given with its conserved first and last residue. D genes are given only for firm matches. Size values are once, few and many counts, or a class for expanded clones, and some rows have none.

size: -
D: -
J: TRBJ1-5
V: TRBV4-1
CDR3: CASSQTGTTNQPQHF
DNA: TGCGCCAGCAGCCAAACAGGGACCACCAATCAGCCCCAGCATTTT

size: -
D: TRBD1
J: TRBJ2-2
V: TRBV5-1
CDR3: CASSRQGLYTGELFF
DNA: TGCGCCAGCAGCAGACAGGGGCTGTACACCGGGGAGCTGTTTTTT

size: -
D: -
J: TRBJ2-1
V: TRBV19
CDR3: CASRGRGQSSYNEQFF
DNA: TGTGCCAGTAGAGGGAGAGGACAGAGCTCCTACAATGAGCAGTTCTTC

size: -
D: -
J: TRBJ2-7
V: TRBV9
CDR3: CASSVGPGAYEQYF
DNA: TGTGCCAGCAGCGTAGGTCCAGGGGCCTACGAGCAGTACTTC

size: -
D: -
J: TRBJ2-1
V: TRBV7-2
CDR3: CASSTLAESYNEQFF
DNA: TGTGCCAGCAGCACCTTAGCGGAGTCCTACAATGAGCAGTTCTTC

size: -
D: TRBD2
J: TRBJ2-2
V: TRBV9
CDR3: CASSFNPGGSNTGELFF
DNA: TGTGCCAGCAGCTTCAACCCGGGGGGGTCGAACACCGGGGAGCTGTTTTTT

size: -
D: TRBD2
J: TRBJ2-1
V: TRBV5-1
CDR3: CASGESGGYNEQFF
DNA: TGCGCCAGCGGAGAGAGCGGGGGCTACAATGAGCAGTTCTTC

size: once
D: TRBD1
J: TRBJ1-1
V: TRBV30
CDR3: CAWSRMSGGWDTEAFF
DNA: TGTGCCTGGAGTCGTATGTCAGGGGGCTGGGACACTGAAGCTTTCTTT

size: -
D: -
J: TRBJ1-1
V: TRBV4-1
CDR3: CASSHGAAITEAFF
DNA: TGCGCCAGCAGCCATGGGGCAGCTATCACTGAAGCTTTCTTT

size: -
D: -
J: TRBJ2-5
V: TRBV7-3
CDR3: CASSMAGAYQETQYF
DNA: TGTGCCAGCAGCATGGCCGGGGCTTACCAAGAGACCCAGTACTTC

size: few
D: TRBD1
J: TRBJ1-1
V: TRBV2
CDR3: CASSDRGEAFF
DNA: TGTGCCAGTAGTGACAGGGGTGAAGCTTTCTTT

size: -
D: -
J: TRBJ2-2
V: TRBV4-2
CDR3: CASSHRTGTGELFF
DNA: TGTGCCAGCAGCCACCGAACGGGGACCGGGGAGCTGTTTTTT

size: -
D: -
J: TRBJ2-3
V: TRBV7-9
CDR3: CASSLWGRGGSTDTQYF
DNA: TGTGCCAGCAGCTTATGGGGGCGCGGGGGAAGCACAGATACGCAGTATTTT

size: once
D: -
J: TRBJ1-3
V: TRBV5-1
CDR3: CASSLAPGGPGNTIYF
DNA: TGCGCCAGCAGCTTGGCTCCGGGGGGGCCAGGAAACACCATATATTTT

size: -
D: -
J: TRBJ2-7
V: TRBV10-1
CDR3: CASKATHPGSYEQYF
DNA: TGCGCCAGCAAAGCGACCCACCCCGGGTCCTACGAGCAGTACTTC

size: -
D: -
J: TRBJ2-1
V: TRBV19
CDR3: CASSIKGVEQFF
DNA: TGTGCCAGTAGTATAAAGGGGGTTGAGCAGTTCTTC

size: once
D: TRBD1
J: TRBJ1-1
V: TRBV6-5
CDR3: CASSRTGDTEAFF
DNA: TGTGCCAGCAGTCGGACAGGGGACACTGAAGCTTTCTTT

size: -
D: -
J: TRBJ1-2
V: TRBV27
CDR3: CASSLSGGHGYTF
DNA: TGTGCCAGCAGTTTATCAGGAGGTCATGGCTACACCTTC

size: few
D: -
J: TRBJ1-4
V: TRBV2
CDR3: CASSDWSATNEKLFF
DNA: TGTGCCAGCAGTGATTGGTCAGCAACTAATGAAAAACTGTTTTTT

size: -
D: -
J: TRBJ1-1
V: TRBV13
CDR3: CASSFRGGNTEAFF
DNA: TGTGCCAGCAGCTTCCGGGGGGGGAACACTGAAGCTTTCTTT

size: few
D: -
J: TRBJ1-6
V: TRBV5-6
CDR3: CASSLGRAGSYNSPLHF
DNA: TGTGCCAGCAGCTTGGGCAGGGCCGGCTCCTATAATTCACCCCTCCACTTT

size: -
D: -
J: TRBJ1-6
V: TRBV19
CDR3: CASSMAGWEPLHF
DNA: TGTGCCAGTAGTATGGCGGGATGGGAACCCCTCCACTTT

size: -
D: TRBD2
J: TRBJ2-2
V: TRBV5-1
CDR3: CASSTGTSGAGELFF
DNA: TGCGCCAGCAGTACCGGGACTAGCGGGGCCGGGGAGCTGTTTTTT

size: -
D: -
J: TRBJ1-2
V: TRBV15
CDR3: CATSRDRTENYGYTF
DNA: TGTGCCACCAGCAGAGATCGGACAGAGAACTATGGCTACACCTTC

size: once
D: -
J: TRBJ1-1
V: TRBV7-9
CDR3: CASSDRGHPLTEAFF
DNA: TGTGCCAGCAGCGACCGGGGACACCCTTTGACTGAAGCTTTCTTT

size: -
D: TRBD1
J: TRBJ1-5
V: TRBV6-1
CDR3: CASRTGGNQPQHF
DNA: TGTGCCAGCAGGACAGGGGGCAATCAGCCCCAGCATTTT

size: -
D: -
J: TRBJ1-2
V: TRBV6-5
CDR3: CASRAQSVYGYTF
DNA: TGTGCCAGCAGAGCACAGAGCGTCTATGGCTACACCTTC

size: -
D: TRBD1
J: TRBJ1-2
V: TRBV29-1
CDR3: CSVGGRQGVINYGYTF
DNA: TGCAGCGTGGGAGGTCGGCAGGGGGTAATCAACTATGGCTACACCTTC

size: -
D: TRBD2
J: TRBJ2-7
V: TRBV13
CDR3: CASRLGGSSYEQYF
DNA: TGTGCCAGCAGGTTGGGGGGGAGCTCCTACGAGCAGTACTTC

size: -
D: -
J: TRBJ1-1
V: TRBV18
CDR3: CASSPGYTEAFF
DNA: TGTGCCAGCTCACCAGGATACACTGAAGCTTTCTTT

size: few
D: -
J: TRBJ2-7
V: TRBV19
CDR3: CASRGGKYEQYF
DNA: TGTGCCAGTAGGGGGGGAAAGTACGAGCAGTACTTC

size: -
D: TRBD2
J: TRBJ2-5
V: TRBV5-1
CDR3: CASRSAGGGVWETQYF
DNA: TGCGCCAGCAGGTCGGCGGGCGGGGGAGTTTGGGAGACCCAGTACTTC

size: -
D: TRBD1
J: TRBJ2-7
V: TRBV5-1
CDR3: CASSGIGQGYEQYF
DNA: TGCGCCAGCAGCGGGATCGGACAGGGCTACGAGCAGTACTTC

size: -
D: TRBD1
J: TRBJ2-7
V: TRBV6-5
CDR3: CASSYRDRAFYEQYF
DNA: TGTGCCAGCAGTTACCGGGACAGGGCTTTCTACGAGCAGTACTTC

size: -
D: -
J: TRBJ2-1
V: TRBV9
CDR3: CASSARRTGRDEQFF
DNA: TGTGCCAGCAGCGCAAGACGGACGGGTAGGGATGAGCAGTTCTTC

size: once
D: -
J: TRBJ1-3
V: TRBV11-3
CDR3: CASSSGNTIYF
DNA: TGTGCCAGCAGCTCTGGAAACACCATATATTTT

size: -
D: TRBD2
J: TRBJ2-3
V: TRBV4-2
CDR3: CASSQDPSGVTDTQYF
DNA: TGTGCCAGCAGCCAAGACCCTAGCGGGGTCACAGATACGCAGTATTTT

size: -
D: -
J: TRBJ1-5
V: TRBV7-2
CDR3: CASSSHLNQPQHF
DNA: TGTGCCAGCAGTTCTCACCTGAATCAGCCCCAGCATTTT

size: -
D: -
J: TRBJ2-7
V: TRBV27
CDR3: CASSLNPSGYEQYF
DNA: TGTGCCAGCAGTTTAAATCCATCGGGCTACGAGCAGTACTTC